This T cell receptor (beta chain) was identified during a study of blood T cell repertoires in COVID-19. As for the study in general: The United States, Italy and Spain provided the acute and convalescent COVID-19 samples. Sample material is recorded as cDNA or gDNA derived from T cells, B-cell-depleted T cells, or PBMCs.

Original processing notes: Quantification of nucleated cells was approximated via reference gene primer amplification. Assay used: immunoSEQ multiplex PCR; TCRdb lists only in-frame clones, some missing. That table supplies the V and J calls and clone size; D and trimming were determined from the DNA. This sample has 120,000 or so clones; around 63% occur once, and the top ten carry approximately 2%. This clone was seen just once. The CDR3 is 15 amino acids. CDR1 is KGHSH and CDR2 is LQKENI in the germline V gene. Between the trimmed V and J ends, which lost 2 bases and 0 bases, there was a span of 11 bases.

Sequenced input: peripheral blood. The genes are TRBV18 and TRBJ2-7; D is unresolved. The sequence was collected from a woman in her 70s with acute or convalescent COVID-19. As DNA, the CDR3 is TGTGCCAGCTCACCAGCGGTTAGCCTCTCCTACGAGCAGTACTTC. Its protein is CASSPAVSLSYEQYF.